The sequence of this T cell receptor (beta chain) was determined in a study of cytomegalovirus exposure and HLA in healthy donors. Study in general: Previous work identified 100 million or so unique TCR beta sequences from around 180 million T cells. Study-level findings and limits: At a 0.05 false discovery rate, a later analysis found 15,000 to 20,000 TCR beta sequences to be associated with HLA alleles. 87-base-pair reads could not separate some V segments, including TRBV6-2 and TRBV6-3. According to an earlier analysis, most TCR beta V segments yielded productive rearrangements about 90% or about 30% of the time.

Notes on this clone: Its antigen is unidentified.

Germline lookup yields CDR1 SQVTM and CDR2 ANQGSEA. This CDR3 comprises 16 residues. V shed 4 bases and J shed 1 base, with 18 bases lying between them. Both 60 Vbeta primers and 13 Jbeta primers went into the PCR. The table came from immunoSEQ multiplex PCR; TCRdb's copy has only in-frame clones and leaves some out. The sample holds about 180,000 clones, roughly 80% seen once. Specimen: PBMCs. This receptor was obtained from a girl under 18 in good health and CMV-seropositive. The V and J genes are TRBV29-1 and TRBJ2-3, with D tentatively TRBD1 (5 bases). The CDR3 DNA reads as TGCAGCGTTGCCCTTGGCCCCCTCAGGGGCACAGATACGCAGTATTTT. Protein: CSVALGPLRGTDTQYF.